This T cell receptor (beta chain) is from a study of blood T cells in healthy people across ages. There are 14 residues in the CDR3. The V and J ends lost 5 bases and 4 bases, in that order; junction bases with no gene match: 8. The germline V gene encodes CDR1 DFQATT and CDR2 SNEGSKA (reference sequence). A few counts support this clonotype. Using a J-beta primer mix together with a sample-barcoded 5' primer, a second PCR was run for about 7 to 12 cycles. Every cDNA molecule carried a tag from a template-switch adaptor bearing 12 random nucleotides. Each CDR3 protein gets one entry after TCRdb re-called the 5' RACE reads with MiXCR. The sample carries hundreds of thousands of distinct CDR3 sequences, about 46% recorded once. Each sample gave at least 6 million isolated PBMCs.

The source of this sequence is a man older than 75 in good health. The chain links TRBV20-1 to TRBJ2-7; 10 bases agree with TRBD2. Sequenced sample: blood. The CDR3 DNA reads TGCAGTGCTTCCATAGCGGGAGGACCTTACGAGCAGTACTTC. This codes for CSASIAGGPYEQYF.